The 22 T cell receptor beta chains given below trace back to one sample, sequenced in a study of T cell changes during pregnancy in multiple sclerosis. Only in-frame clones appear in the TCRdb table, and some are missing; sequencing was by immunoSEQ multiplex PCR. The data contain about 18,000 clones, more than 70% of them singletons. Source: CD4+ T cells from peripheral blood mononuclear cells, taken in the first trimester of pregnancy. The receptors originated from a female donor in good health, enrolled as a control in a pregnancy study.

The rearrangement uses TRBV2 and TRBJ2-1; 8 bases fit TRBD2. V lost 4 bases and J lost 6; bases outside the gene matches: 5. The CDR3 contains 14 residues. CDR1 SNHLY and CDR2 FYNNEI come from the germline V gene. The CDR3 sequence is CASSALAAINEQFF. The CDR3 DNA follows: TGTGCCAGCAGTGCACTAGCGGCGATCAATGAGCAGTTCTTC.

This chain connects TRBV6-1 to TRBJ1-6; D unclear. From germline, CDR1 is MNHNS and CDR2 SASEGT. Trimming took 6 bases from V and 9 from J, leaving 12 bases between them. The CDR3 contains 13 residues. CDR3 residues: CASSQPSVSPLHF. In nucleotides, the CDR3 is TGTGCCAGCAGCCAACCTTCGGTTTCACCCCTCCACTTT.

This sequence joins TRBV27 and TRBJ1-5, with D unresolved. This CDR3 has 13 residues. The germline V gene has CDR1 MNHEY and CDR2 SMNVEV (reference sequence). V lost 8 bases to trimming and J lost 9 bases, with 17 bases between them. The CDR3 nucleotides are TGTGCCAGCCGGGCGGAAATAGCGGCGCCCCAGCATTTT. Translation: CASRAEIAAPQHF.

This sequence joins TRBV9 and TRBJ2-3; 10 nucleotides agree with TRBD2. V shed 0 bases and J 1 base; nucleotides not matched to a gene: 8. The CDR3 contains 18 residues. CDR1 and CDR2 from the germline V gene are SGDLS and YYNGEE. The DNA of the CDR3 is TGTGCCAGCAGCGTAGTCCCTAGCGGGGGCCCAGGCACAGATACGCAGTATTTT. It specifies CASSVVPSGGPGTDTQYF.

The chain recombines TRBV10-3 with TRBJ2-5, with 7 bases fitting TRBD2. V lost 5 bases to trimming and J lost 0 bases; unmatched junction nucleotides: 6. CDR1 and CDR2 (germline): ENHRY, SYGVKD. The CDR3 totals 15 residues. The CDR3 DNA is TGTGCCATCAGTAAAGCGGGGACGTACCAAGAGACCCAGTACTTC. This sequence encodes CAISKAGTYQETQYF.

This clone was recorded only once. The CDR3 coding sequence is TGTGCAAGTCGCTTAGCCCCTAACTACGAGCAGTACTTC. Translated, it gives CASRLAPNYEQYF. This chain links TRBV12-2 with TRBJ2-7; TRBD2, the table's D call, lacks a check against the DNA. TRBV12-2 is classified as a pseudogene. The CDR3 has 13 amino acids.

The chain has TRBV15 and TRBJ2-3, with a weak D call TRBD2 (6 bases). The V end lost 1 base, the J end lost 0 bases, and 8 bases lay between the germline ends. The CDR3 is made up of 15 amino acids. Germline V CDR1 and CDR2: LNHNV, YYDKDF (reference sequence). The CDR3 sequence is CATSRGGASTDTQYF. CDR3 nucleotide sequence: TGTGCCACCAGCAGAGGCGGGGCTAGCACAGATACGCAGTATTTT.

The chain recombines TRBV18 with TRBJ2-5; 9 bases align to TRBD2. V gave up 3 bases and J gave up 5 bases; unmatched junction bases: 10. CDR1 is KGHSH and CDR2 is LQKENI in the germline V gene. The CDR3 is 16 amino acids. Written as DNA, the CDR3 is TGTGCCAGCTCACCCCCCACGGGCGGGGGGGCGGAGACCCAGTACTTC. It translates to CASSPPTGGGAETQYF.

Sample share makes this clone medium-sized. The rearrangement joins TRBV19 to TRBJ1-2; D call uncertain. V lost 7 bases and J lost 5, with 11 bases in between. The CDR3 totals 12 residues. CDR1 is LNHDA, CDR2 SQIVND, per germline (reference sequence). Written as DNA, the CDR3 is TGTGCCAGTAAAGCGGATATATATGGCTACACCTTC. The encoded protein is CASKADIYGYTF.

This chain links TRBV4-1 with TRBJ2-5; D perhaps matches TRBD1 (5 bases). CDR1 and CDR2 (germline): MGHRA, YSYEKL. The CDR3 totals 17 residues. The ends were cut back, 0 bases at V and 2 bases at J, with 16 bases in the middle. The CDR3 here is CASSQESGRVAQETQYF. As DNA, the CDR3 is TGCGCCAGCAGCCAAGAATCCGGCAGGGTTGCACAAGAGACCCAGTACTTC.

This chain joins TRBV19 and TRBJ1-1; TRBD1 is a possible D gene (5 bases). Per germline, CDR1 LNHDA and CDR2 SQIVND (reference sequence). This CDR3 is built from 15 residues. Trimming pared 3 bases from V and 4 bases from J, leaving 15 bases between. The CDR3 coding sequence is TGTGCCAGTAGTATCTCAGGGACTAGGGGCACTGAAGCTTTCTTT. Translation: CASSISGTRGTEAFF.

The V gene is TRBV7-2, the J gene TRBJ2-5; TRBD2 agrees at 12 bases. Germline lookup yields CDR1 SGHTA and CDR2 FQGNSA. CDR3 length: 18 amino acids. V gave up 5 bases and J gave up 1 base; unmatched junction bases: 11. The CDR3 coding sequence is TGTGCCAGCAGCGCCGCTAGCGGGGGGGGGACCAGCCAAGAGACCCAGTACTTC. It codes for CASSAASGGGTSQETQYF. Based on the CDR3 plus reference TRBV7-2 and TRBJ2-5, the full variable domain is GAGVSQSPSNKVTEKGKDVELRCDPISGHTALYWYRQSLGQGLEFLIYFQGNSAPDKSGLPSDRFSAERTGGSVSTLTIQRTQQEDSAVYLCASSAASGGGTSQETQYFGPGTRLLVL.

The V and J genes are TRBV19 and TRBJ2-4, with 12 positions matching TRBD2. V lost 5 bases, J lost 0 bases, and 5 bases stayed unmatched. From germline, CDR1 is LNHDA and CDR2 SQIVND (reference sequence). This CDR3 comprises 17 residues. CDR3 sequence (DNA): TGTGCCAGTAGTCCCGGGACTAGCGGGTTAGCCAAAAACATTCAGTACTTC. This gives the protein CASSPGTSGLAKNIQYF.

The chain recombines TRBV27 with TRBJ1-2; 8 bases fit TRBD1. The CDR3 contains 14 residues. V was clipped by 5 bases and J by 4 bases; unmatched bases: 6. Per germline, CDR1 MNHEY and CDR2 SMNVEV (reference sequence). DNA for the CDR3: TGTGCCAGCAGTGGCAGGGGGCGAGTCTATGGCTACACCTTC. Translating gives CASSGRGRVYGYTF.

CDR3 protein: CASSVGDSVSYEQYF. In nucleotides, the CDR3 is TGTGCCAGCAGCGTAGGAGACTCGGTCTCCTACGAGCAGTACTTC. The V gene is TRBV9, the J gene TRBJ2-7; D not resolved. The V end was cut by 0 bases, the J end by 0 bases, with 10 bases between. Germline assignment: CDR1 SGDLS and CDR2 YYNGEE. The CDR3 sequence is 15 residues long.

The chain couples TRBV7-2 to TRBJ1-2; D is possibly TRBD1 (6 bases). Trimming took off 1 base at V and 8 bases at J, with 14 bases between the two ends. This CDR3 comprises 14 residues. From germline, CDR1 is SGHTA and CDR2 FQGNSA. DNA of the CDR3: TGTGCCAGCAGCTTAGACGACGGGGGGCCGGGCTACACCTTC. As protein: CASSLDDGGPGYTF.

The V and J genes are TRBV11-2 and TRBJ1-2; the D is unclear. Trimming removed 1 base from V and 1 base from J, with 7 bases in between. Germline loops: CDR1 SGHAT, CDR2 FQNNGV. The CDR3 loop spans 14 amino acids. The CDR3 DNA reads TGTGCCAGCAGCTTAGTTCGGGGTAACTATGGCTACACCTTC. It yields the protein CASSLVRGNYGYTF.

This clone was counted only a few times. The chain couples TRBV29-1 to TRBJ1-1; TRBD1 is a possible D gene (5 bases). V gave up 3 bases and J gave up 4 bases, with 15 bases separating them. Germline values: CDR1 SQVTM, CDR2 ANQGSEA. The length of the CDR3 is 14 residues. The CDR3 sequence is CSVDLGGGGTEAFF. Written as DNA, the CDR3 is TGCAGCGTTGACTTGGGGGGTGGTGGCACTGAAGCTTTCTTT.

This clone was seen more than once but under ten times. This rearrangement joins TRBV7-2 to TRBJ1-2, with D tentatively TRBD1 (5 bases). V was pared by 0 bases and J by 4 bases, with 12 bases between. The CDR3 totals 15 residues. Germline V gene sequence: CDR1 SGHTA, CDR2 FQGNSA. The CDR3 loop is CASSLAGDGGYGYTF. CDR3 DNA sequence: TGTGCCAGCAGCTTAGCTGGGGACGGGGGCTATGGCTACACCTTC. Using reference TRBV7-2 and TRBJ1-2 for the parts outside the CDR3, the full variable domain is GAGVSQSPSNKVTEKGKDVELRCDPISGHTALYWYRQSLGQGLEFLIYFQGNSAPDKSGLPSDRFSAERTGGSVSTLTIQRTQQEDSAVYLCASSLAGDGGYGYTFGSGTRLTVV.

The genes are TRBV6-4 and TRBJ1-5; unclear D gene. The V and J ends lost 2 bases and 7 bases respectively, with 9 bases between them. This CDR3 has 13 residues. CDR1 and CDR2 (germline): MRHNA, SNTAGT. The CDR3 loop reads CASSDEGGQPQHF. The CDR3 DNA reads as TGTGCCAGCAGTGACGAGGGCGGCCAGCCCCAGCATTTT.

V is TRBV19 and J is TRBJ2-5; a weak D match, TRBD2 (5 bases). The germline CDR1 and CDR2 sequences are LNHDA and SQIVND (reference sequence). The CDR3 covers 15 residues. Trimming pared 5 bases from V and 5 bases from J, leaving 18 bases between. Written as DNA, the CDR3 is TGTGCCAGTAGTTATAGGACTCCGGCCGCGGAGACCCAGTACTTC. Translating gives CASSYRTPAAETQYF.

V and J are TRBV6-1 and TRBJ2-3; 10 bases line up with TRBD2. The CDR3 covers 15 residues. CDR1 is MNHNS and CDR2 is SASEGT in the germline V gene. J was trimmed by 4 bases and V by 7 bases; bases with no gene match: 8. The CDR3 DNA is TGTGCCAGCACCACGCTAGCGGGAGTGGCAGATACGCAGTATTTT. It is translated as CASTTLAGVADTQYF.